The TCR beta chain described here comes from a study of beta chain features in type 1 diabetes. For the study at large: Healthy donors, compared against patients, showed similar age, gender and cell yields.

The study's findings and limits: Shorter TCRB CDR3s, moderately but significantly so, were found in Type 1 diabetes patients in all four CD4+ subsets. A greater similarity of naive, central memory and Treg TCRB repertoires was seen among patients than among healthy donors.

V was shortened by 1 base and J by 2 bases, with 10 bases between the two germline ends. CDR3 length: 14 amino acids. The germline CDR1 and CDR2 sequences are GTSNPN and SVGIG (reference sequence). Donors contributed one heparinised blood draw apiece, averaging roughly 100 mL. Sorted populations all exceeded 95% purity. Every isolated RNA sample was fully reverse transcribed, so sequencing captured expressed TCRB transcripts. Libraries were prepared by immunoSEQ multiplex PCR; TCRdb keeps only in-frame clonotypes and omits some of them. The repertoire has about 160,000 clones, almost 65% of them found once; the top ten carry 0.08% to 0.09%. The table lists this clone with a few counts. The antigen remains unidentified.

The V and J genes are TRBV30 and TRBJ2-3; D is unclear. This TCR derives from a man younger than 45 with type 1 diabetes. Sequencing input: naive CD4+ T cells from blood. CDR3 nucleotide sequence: TGTGCCTGGAGTGGCAGCCGTTTCACAGATACGCAGTATTTT. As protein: CAWSGSRFTDTQYF.